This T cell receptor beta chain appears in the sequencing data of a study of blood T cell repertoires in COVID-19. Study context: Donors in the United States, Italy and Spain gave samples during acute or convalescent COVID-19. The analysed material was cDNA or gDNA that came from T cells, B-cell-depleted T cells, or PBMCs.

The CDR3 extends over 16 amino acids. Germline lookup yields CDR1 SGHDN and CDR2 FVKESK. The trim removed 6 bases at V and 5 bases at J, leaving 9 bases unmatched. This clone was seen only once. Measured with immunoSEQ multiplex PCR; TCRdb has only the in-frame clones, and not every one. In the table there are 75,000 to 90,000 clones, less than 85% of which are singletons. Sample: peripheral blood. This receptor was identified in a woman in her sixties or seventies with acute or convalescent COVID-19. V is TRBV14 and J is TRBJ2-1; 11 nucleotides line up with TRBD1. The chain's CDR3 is CASRPDRGPGDNEQFF. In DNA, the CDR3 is TGTGCCAGCAGACCGGACAGGGGGCCGGGGGACAATGAGCAGTTCTTC.